This TCR beta chain was identified during a study of T cells expressing NK-cell markers. Whole-study findings and limits: Similarly, these clonotypes led the CD3+CD56-NKG2C+ fraction as well in a handful of donors.

TCRdb reanalyzed the 5' RACE reads, giving one entry per CDR3 protein sequence and no DNA. The specimen's table records 250,000 to 300,000 distinct CDR3 sequences. In regard to this clonotype: What it binds is unknown.

The source of this sequence is a woman between 18 and 69 years old in good health. The specimen was blood T cells: a sorted CD56 or NKG2C T cell subset, CD4+ or CD8+ T cells, or bulk PBMC T cells (not recorded which).

The CDR3 spells CASRLRGGNYGYTF. The chain carries TRBV4-2 and TRBJ1-2; the D gene TCRdb calls, TRBD1, cannot be checked with no DNA. The germline V gene encodes CDR1 LGHNA and CDR2 YNFKEQ. This CDR3 contains 14 residues.